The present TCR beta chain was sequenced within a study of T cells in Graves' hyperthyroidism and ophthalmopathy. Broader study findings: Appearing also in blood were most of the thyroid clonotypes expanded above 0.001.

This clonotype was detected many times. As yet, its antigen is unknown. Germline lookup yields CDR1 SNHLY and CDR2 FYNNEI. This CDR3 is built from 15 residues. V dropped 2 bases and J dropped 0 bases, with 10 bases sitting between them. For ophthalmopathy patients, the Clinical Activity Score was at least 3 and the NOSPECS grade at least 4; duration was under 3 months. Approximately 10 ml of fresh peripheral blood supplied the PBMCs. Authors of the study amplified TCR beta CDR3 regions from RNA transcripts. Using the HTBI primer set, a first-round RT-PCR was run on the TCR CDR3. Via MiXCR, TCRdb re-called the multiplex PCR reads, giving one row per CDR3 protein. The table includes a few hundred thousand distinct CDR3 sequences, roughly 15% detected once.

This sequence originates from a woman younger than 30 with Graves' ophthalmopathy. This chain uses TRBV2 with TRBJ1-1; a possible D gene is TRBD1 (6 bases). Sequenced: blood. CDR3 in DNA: TGTGCCAGCAGTGAAATCGGACAGCTGAACACTGAAGCTTTCTTT. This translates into CASSEIGQLNTEAFF. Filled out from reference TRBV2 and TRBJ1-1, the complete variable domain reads EPEVTQTPSHQVTQMGQEVILRCVPISNHLYFYWYRQILGQKVEFLVSFYNNEISEKSEIFDDQFSVERPDGSNFTLKIRSTKLEDSAMYFCASSEIGQLNTEAFFGQGTRLTVV.